A selection of T cell receptor beta chains follows, all from one sample in a study of technical replicates of blood from several donors. Profiled with immunoSEQ multiplex PCR; TCRdb holds only in-frame clones, not every one. The data contain roughly 60,000 clones, around 92% of them seen just once; the ten biggest clones take up about 4.5%. The specimen was PBMCs. The receptors here all came from a human donor in good health. Some clones in this sample may be carry-over from other donors' samples. CDR3s include the opening cysteine and the closing phenylalanine or tryptophan. A D gene is named only where the DNA matches it firmly. The size of a clone is reported for some rows only, either as once, few or many, or as a class for expanded clones.

TGTGCCAGCAGCCAGTCGCCAACTAATGAAAAACTGTTTTTT	CASSQSPTNEKLFF	TRBJ1-4	NA	TRBV7-2	NA
TGTGCCAGCAGTGAAATCGGTGACTCACTAGAGCAGTTCTTC	CASSEIGDSLEQFF	TRBJ2-1	NA	TRBV2	NA
TGTGCCAGCAGCTACGATGGATGGGGGGCGAACACCGGGGAGCTGTTTTTT	CASSYDGWGANTGELFF	TRBJ2-2	NA	TRBV7-9	NA
TGTGCCAGCAGCCATCCCGGGGAACCCACAGATACGCAGTATTTT	CASSHPGEPTDTQYF	TRBJ2-3	NA	TRBV13	NA
TGTGCCAGCAGCTTGGGACTAGCGGGGCCCAATGAGCAGTTCTTC	CASSLGLAGPNEQFF	TRBJ2-1	NA	TRBV5-4	TRBD2
TGTGCCAGTAGTATAGCGGCCGCGAACTATTACGAGCAGTACTTC	CASSIAAANYYEQYF	TRBJ2-7	NA	TRBV19	NA
TGTGCCAGCAGTGGGCATAGCAATCAGCCCCAGCATTTT	CASSGHSNQPQHF	TRBJ1-5	NA	TRBV6-1	NA
TGTGCCAGCAGCCCAAAGGGAGGGAGGCAAGAGACCCAGTACTTC	CASSPKGGRQETQYF	TRBJ2-5	once	TRBV9	TRBD2
TGTGCCAGCAGTGCGCGACAGGGGATTTCCTCTGGAAACACCATATATTTT	CASSARQGISSGNTIYF	TRBJ1-3	NA	TRBV28	TRBD1
TGTGCCAGCAGCTTAGCTAGCGGGAGCGTCAATGAGCAGTTCTTC	CASSLASGSVNEQFF	TRBJ2-1	NA	TRBV7-9	TRBD2
TGTGCCAGCAGCTTAGTAGCGGAGCCGTCCCAGTACTTC	CASSLVAEPSQYF	TRBJ2-5	NA	TRBV7-9	NA
TGCGCCAGCAGCTCGGCTAGCGGGACGGGGGGAACCGATACGCAGTATTTT	CASSSASGTGGTDTQYF	TRBJ2-3	NA	TRBV5-1	TRBD2
TGCAGTGCTACAAGGGGTCAGCCCCAGCATTTT	CSATRGQPQHF	TRBJ1-5	NA	TRBV20-1	NA
TGTGCCAGCGATCGCCAGGGTCTCTCCTACGAGCAGTACTTC	CASDRQGLSYEQYF	TRBJ2-7	NA	TRBV2	NA
TGCGCCAGCAGACCTTCGGGCGGGGCCGTGAATATTGTTGGCTACACCTTC	CASRPSGGAVNIVGYTF	TRBJ1-2	NA	TRBV5-1	NA
TGTGCCAGCAGTTGGGAGGGGAGGAGCAATCAGCCCCAGCATTTT	CASSWEGRSNQPQHF	TRBJ1-5	few	TRBV2	NA
TGTGCCAGCGCCTACAGGGGGAGCACCGGGGAGCTGTTTTTT	CASAYRGSTGELFF	TRBJ2-2	NA	TRBV2	TRBD1
TGTGCCAGCAGTGTTCAGGGCTTCAACTATGGCTACACCTTC	CASSVQGFNYGYTF	TRBJ1-2	NA	TRBV6-1	NA
TGTGCCAGCAGCGCCGGGACAGGGTATCGGAACACTGAAGCTTTCTTT	CASSAGTGYRNTEAFF	TRBJ1-1	NA	TRBV9	TRBD1
TGTGCCAGCAGCCCAACCCAGGGAGGCAGCCAGCCCCAGCATTTT	CASSPTQGGSQPQHF	TRBJ1-5	once	TRBV2	NA
TGTGCCAGCAGCTTAGTCCGCCAGGGTCCCTACGAGCAGTACTTC	CASSLVRQGPYEQYF	TRBJ2-7	NA	TRBV7-2	NA
TGTGCCAGCAGTCTAACAGGGAGGAACACTGAAGCTTTCTTT	CASSLTGRNTEAFF	TRBJ1-1	NA	TRBV25-1	NA
TGTGCCAGCAGCAAAGTGCTAGAGACAGGGCAAGCTTTCTTT	CASSKVLETGQAFF	TRBJ1-1	NA	TRBV21-1	NA
TGTGCCAGCAGCGCGACTGACCGACAGGGTAGGGGCTACACCTTC	CASSATDRQGRGYTF	TRBJ1-2	NA	TRBV9	TRBD1
TGTGCCAGCTCTCTCACCGGGGAGCTGTTTTTT	CASSLTGELFF	TRBJ2-2	NA	TRBV7-9	NA
TGTGCCAGCAGCCCTCGAGGAGGCCCCGGGGAGCTGTTTTTT	CASSPRGGPGELFF	TRBJ2-2	NA	TRBV7-6	NA
TGTGCCAGCAGCTTACGGCTCGCTAGCGGGGGGGAATCCTACGAGCAGTACTTC	CASSLRLASGGESYEQYF	TRBJ2-7	NA	TRBV7-2	TRBD2
TGTGCCAGCAGCTTAACCGGCGGCTCTGGAAACACCATATATTTT	CASSLTGGSGNTIYF	TRBJ1-3	NA	TRBV7-8	NA